These 17 T cell receptor beta chains came from one sample sequenced in a study of response to subunit inactivated influenza vaccine. Each CDR3 protein gets one entry after TCRdb re-called the RT-PCR reads with MiXCR. This sample carries a few hundred thousand distinct CDR3 sequences, about 15% of them seen once, and the ten largest clones take more than 9.5%. Sequencing used PBMCs from blood, obtained 11 to 12 days after vaccination. Receptors originate from a man aged 45-65 years who received an inactivated influenza vaccine.

The sample holds a few counts of this clonotype. The chain employs TRBV10-2 and TRBJ1-4, with 10 bases matching TRBD1. The germline CDR1 and CDR2 sequences are WSHSY and SAAADI. This CDR3 comprises 19 residues. Trimming took 4 bases from V and 0 from J; bases not matched to a gene: 11. The CDR3 reads CASSAARTGGPPTNEKLFF. The CDR3, as DNA: TGCGCCAGCAGTGCCGCCCGGACAGGGGGACCCCCAACTAATGAAAAACTGTTTTTT.

This chain uses TRBV6-2 or TRBV6-3 with TRBJ1-5; D is ambiguous. There are 12 residues in the CDR3. Germline V gene lookup returns CDR1 MNHEY and CDR2 SVGEGT. The V and J ends lost 2 bases and 9 bases respectively, with 8 bases between them. The CDR3 is CASSYVNSPQHF. CDR3 DNA: TGTGCCAGCAGTTACGTGAATTCGCCCCAGCATTTT.

The chain uses TRBV12-3 or TRBV12-4 and TRBJ2-3; 7 bases align to TRBD1. The V gene end was trimmed by 5 bases and the J gene end by 2 bases; junction bases not matched to a gene: 10. CDR3 length: 16 residues. CDR3 sequence reads: CASSKRTGLNTDTQYF. The CDR3, as DNA: TGTGCCAGCAGTAAAAGGACAGGACTTAACACAGATACGCAGTATTTT.

The J gene is TRBJ2-7, the V gene TRBV5-5; TRBD1 is a possible D gene (5 bases). The V and J ends lost 0 bases and 7 bases respectively, with 17 bases between them. The CDR3 totals 15 residues. CDR1 is SGHKS and CDR2 is YYEKEE in the germline V gene (reference sequence). CDR3 region: CASSLDDSRASEQYF. The CDR3 DNA follows: TGTGCCAGCAGCTTGGACGACTCCAGGGCGAGTGAGCAGTACTTC.

This clonotype showed up many times. CDR3 in DNA: TGTGCCAGCAGCTTAGTAGCGCAGCTGAACACTGAAGCTTTCTTT. As protein: CASSLVAQLNTEAFF. The chain carries TRBV7-2 and TRBJ1-1; no clear D gene. The CDR3 extends over 15 amino acids. Trimming shortened V by 1 base and J by 0 bases, and 9 bases separated the two germline ends. Germline V gene sequence: CDR1 SGHTA, CDR2 FQGNSA.

This chain connects TRBV20-1 to TRBJ2-5, with D perhaps matching TRBD2 (6 bases). The CDR3 loop spans 14 amino acids. The germline V and J ends were trimmed by 2 bases and 5 bases, with 15 bases remaining between them. Germline CDR1 and CDR2: DFQATT and SNEGSKA (reference sequence). The CDR3 DNA reads TGCAGTGCTAGAAAGACGGAGGGGTTGGAGACCCAGTACTTC. Translating gives CSARKTEGLETQYF.

Only a few counts were recorded for this clonotype. The genes are TRBV29-1 and TRBJ1-2, with D maybe TRBD1 (6 bases). Germline V lookup: CDR1 SQVTM, CDR2 ANQGSEA. This CDR3 region has 12 residues. Trimming took 3 bases from V and 5 from J, leaving 10 bases between them. The CDR3: CSVDGGPYGYTF. The CDR3 coding sequence is TGCAGCGTTGACGGGGGCCCGTATGGCTACACCTTC.

The V gene is TRBV9, the J gene TRBJ2-3, with D possibly being TRBD1 or TRBD2 (5 bases each). The germline V gene has CDR1 SGDLS and CDR2 YYNGEE. The V gene lost 4 bases and the J gene lost 0 bases, with 15 bases spanning the gap. This CDR3 is built from 16 residues. Here the CDR3 reads CASSISGTVSTDTQYF. The CDR3 DNA sequence: TGTGCCAGCAGCATTTCGGGGACCGTTAGCACAGATACGCAGTATTTT.

The chain carries TRBV20-1 and TRBJ2-3; 14 bases fit TRBD2. The V gene end was trimmed by 6 bases and the J gene end by 2 bases; junction bases not matched to a gene: 13. The CDR3 runs to 18 residues. Germline V gene data show CDR1 as DFQATT and CDR2 as SNEGSKA (reference sequence). CDR3: CSAKGTSGGPRPTDTQYF. CDR3 sequence (DNA): TGCAGTGCCAAAGGGACTAGCGGGGGCCCTCGTCCCACAGATACGCAGTATTTT.

V is TRBV7-2 and J is TRBJ2-2, with a possible D match to TRBD1 (6 bases). Trimming took 4 bases from V and 1 from J, leaving 10 bases between them. Germline-derived CDR1 and CDR2 are SGHTA and FQGNSA. The CDR3 has 15 residues. The CDR3 protein is CASSSWGRNTGELFF. Written as DNA, the CDR3 is TGTGCCAGCAGCTCATGGGGGCGGAACACCGGGGAGCTGTTTTTT.

The rearrangement links TRBV2 to TRBJ2-2; 7 positions agree with TRBD1. V trimming: 6 bases; J trimming: 0 bases; junction bases outside the gene matches: 7. The germline V gene encodes CDR1 SNHLY and CDR2 FYNNEI. The CDR3 spans 16 residues. The CDR3 spells CASRRGTDPNTGELFF. The CDR3 DNA sequence: TGTGCCAGCAGGAGGGGGACAGACCCGAACACCGGGGAGCTGTTTTTT.

This clonotype was found a few times. The chain carries TRBV9 and TRBJ2-5; possible D gene TRBD2, 5 bases. The CDR3 consists of 13 residues. The germline CDR1 and CDR2 sequences are SGDLS and YYNGEE. Between the trimmed V and J ends, which lost 5 bases and 5 bases, there was a span of 13 bases. The CDR3 here is CASSFGEYETQYF. CDR3 in DNA: TGTGCCAGCAGTTTTGGGGAGTACGAGACCCAGTACTTC.

This clonotype was detected a few times. This chain links TRBV21-1 with TRBJ2-1; the table's D call TRBD1 went unverified against the DNA. TRBV21-1 corresponds to a pseudogene. The CDR3 is 14 amino acids. The CDR3 here is CASVRGAVYNEQFF. For the CDR3, the DNA is TGTGCCAGCGTCAGGGGGGCCGTCTACAATGAGCAGTTCTTC.

The rearrangement links TRBV9 to TRBJ2-7, with 8 bases lining up with TRBD1. V lost 4 bases, J lost 3 bases, and 9 bases stayed unmatched. The CDR3 runs to 15 residues. Germline values: CDR1 SGDLS, CDR2 YYNGEE. The CDR3, as DNA: TGTGCCAGCAGCAGACAGCCGGGACAGGACTACGAGCAGTACTTC. Protein sequence: CASSRQPGQDYEQYF.

This clonotype was seen only a few times. The junction differs from germline at one of its ends, possibly a read error. The chain employs TRBV11-2 and TRBJ2-3; TRBD1 matches at 8 bases. The CDR3 totals 16 residues. The germline V gene has CDR1 SGHAT and CDR2 FQNNGV. This chain's CDR3 is CASSLGQGPSTDTQYF. The DNA for the CDR3 is TGTGCCAGCAGTTTAGGACAGGGACCTAGCACAGATACGCAGTATTTT. The whole variable domain, filled in from reference TRBV11-2 and TRBJ2-3, reads EAGVAQSPRYKIIEKRQSVAFWCNPISGHATLYWYQQILGQGPKLLIQFQNNGVVDDSQLPKDRFSAERLKGVDSTLKIQPAKLEDSAVYLCASSLGQGPSTDTQYFGPGTRLTVL.

The V call is TRBV5-4, the J call TRBJ2-7, with D unclear. The CDR3 runs 13 residues. Germline values: CDR1 SGHNT, CDR2 YYREEE (reference sequence). V lost 0 bases and J 7 bases, leaving 11 bases between the germline ends. The CDR3 coding sequence is TGTGCCAGCAGCTTGGACTGGGTGGGGGAGCAGTACTTC. It specifies CASSLDWVGEQYF.

This clonotype has a count of ten or more. CDR3 protein: CASSTGAGELFF. CDR3 sequence (DNA): TGTGCCAGCAGCACAGGGGCCGGGGAGCTGTTTTTT. The J gene is TRBJ2-2, the V gene TRBV12-3 or TRBV12-4; 7 positions match TRBD1. V was pared by 6 bases and J by 6 bases, with 1 base of the junction left unmatched. This CDR3 comprises 12 residues.